The present TCR beta chain was sequenced within a study of T cells in Graves' hyperthyroidism and ophthalmopathy. Germline CDR1 WSHSY, CDR2 SAAADI. The CDR3 spans 12 residues. V lost 4 bases, J lost 4 bases, and 8 bases lay in between. Diagnoses rested on clinical symptoms, serum thyroxine and TRAb, thyroid ultrasound and orbital computed tomography. This clonotype was seen only a few times. The CDR3 regions of TCR beta were amplified from RNA transcripts. Primed by the HTBI set, a first-round RT-PCR was run on the TCR CDR3. TCRdb passed the multiplex PCR reads through MiXCR, listing each CDR3 protein once. The data hold approximately 610,000 distinct CDR3 sequences, with 15% to 20% observed a single time.

Sequencing was done on a sample of blood. This receptor was identified in a woman in her late teens or twenties with Graves' hyperthyroidism. J is TRBJ2-7 and V is TRBV10-2; D call uncertain. Here the CDR3 reads CASSGEAYEQYF. For the CDR3, the DNA is TGCGCCAGCAGTGGGGAAGCGTACGAGCAGTACTTC.